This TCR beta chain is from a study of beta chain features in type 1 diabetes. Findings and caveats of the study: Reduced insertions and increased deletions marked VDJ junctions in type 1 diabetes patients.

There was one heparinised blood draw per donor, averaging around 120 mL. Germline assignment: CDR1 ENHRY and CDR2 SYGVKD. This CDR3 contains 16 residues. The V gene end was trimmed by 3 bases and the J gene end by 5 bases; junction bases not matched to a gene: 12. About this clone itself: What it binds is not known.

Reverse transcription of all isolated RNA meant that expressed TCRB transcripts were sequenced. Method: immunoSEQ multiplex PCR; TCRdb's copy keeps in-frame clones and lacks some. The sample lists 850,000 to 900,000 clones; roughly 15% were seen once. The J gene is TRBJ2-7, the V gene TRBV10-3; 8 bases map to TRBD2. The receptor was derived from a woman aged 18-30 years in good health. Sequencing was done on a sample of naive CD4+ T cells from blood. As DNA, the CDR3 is TGTGCCATCAGTGATGGAGCGAGCGGGAGTATCAACGAGCAGTACTTC. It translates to CAISDGASGSINEQYF.